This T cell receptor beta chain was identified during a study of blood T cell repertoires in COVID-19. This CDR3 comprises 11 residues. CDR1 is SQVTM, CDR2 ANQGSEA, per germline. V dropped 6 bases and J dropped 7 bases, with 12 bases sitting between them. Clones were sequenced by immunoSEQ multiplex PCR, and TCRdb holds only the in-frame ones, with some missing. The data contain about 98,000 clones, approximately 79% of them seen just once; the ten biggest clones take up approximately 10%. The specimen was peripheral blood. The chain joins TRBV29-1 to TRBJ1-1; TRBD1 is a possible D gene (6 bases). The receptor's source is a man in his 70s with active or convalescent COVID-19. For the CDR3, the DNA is TGCAGCGTACGGACAGCCAGTGAAGCTTTCTTT. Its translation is CSVRTASEAFF.